These T cell receptor beta chains were read from a single sample in a study of cytomegalovirus exposure and HLA in healthy donors. Assay used: immunoSEQ multiplex PCR; TCRdb lists only in-frame clones, some missing. Seen here are under 140,000 clones, approximately 78% observed once, and the top ten hold 1% to 1.5%. The sequencing sample was made of PBMCs. These receptors all come from a woman aged 30 to 39 in good health and CMV-seronegative. The conserved cysteine and the conserved F or W are not part of the CDR3 here.

V gene: TRBV4-3; J gene: TRBJ2-1; CDR3 protein: ASSHGTGPYNEQF
V gene: TRBV14; J gene: TRBJ2-7; CDR3 protein: ASSQETVREYYEQY
V gene: TRBV4-1; J gene: TRBJ2-7; CDR3 protein: ASSQTDLWDRSSYEQY
V gene: TRBV29-1; J gene: TRBJ1-2; CDR3 protein: SVEDIGGYGYT
V gene: TRBV4-1; J gene: TRBJ1-5; CDR3 protein: ASSPSGGLSNQPQH
V gene: TRBV19; J gene: TRBJ1-5; CDR3 protein: ASSILNINQPQH
V gene: TRBV30; J gene: TRBJ1-5; CDR3 protein: AWSPRSNQPQH
V gene: TRBV7-6; J gene: TRBJ2-2; CDR3 protein: ASRWTGGTGELF
V gene: TRBV9; J gene: TRBJ2-1; CDR3 protein: ASSVEWASYNEQF
V gene: TRBV5-1; J gene: TRBJ1-4; CDR3 protein: ASSLSGEKLF
V gene: TRBV7-3; J gene: TRBJ1-6; CDR3 protein: ASSSLGGGSPLH
V gene: TRBV28; J gene: TRBJ1-5; CDR3 protein: ASWTGPQPQH
V gene: TRBV28; J gene: TRBJ1-3; CDR3 protein: ASSDLQGARYTIY
V gene: TRBV5-1; J gene: TRBJ1-1; CDR3 protein: ASSRQGTNTEAF
V gene: TRBV28; J gene: TRBJ2-2; CDR3 protein: ASSTGQKNTGELF
V gene: TRBV7-8; J gene: TRBJ1-5; CDR3 protein: ASSFGVLSQPQH
V gene: TRBV27; J gene: TRBJ2-1; CDR3 protein: ASSIDTGNEQF
V gene: TRBV5-1; J gene: TRBJ2-7; CDR3 protein: ASSLGTRTEQY
V gene: TRBV27; J gene: TRBJ2-7; CDR3 protein: ASSISGSGGEQY
V gene: TRBV30; J gene: TRBJ2-2; CDR3 protein: AWSPTPGELF
V gene: TRBV7-9; J gene: TRBJ2-2; CDR3 protein: ASSPSGISTGELF
V gene: TRBV4-2; J gene: TRBJ1-4; CDR3 protein: ASSQDPGGLGNEKLF
V gene: TRBV6-6; J gene: TRBJ1-6; CDR3 protein: ASSYQNNSPLH
V gene: TRBV5-1; J gene: TRBJ2-1; CDR3 protein: ASSLASAGGYNEQF
V gene: TRBV5-4; J gene: TRBJ2-7; CDR3 protein: ASSLGRADEQY
V gene: TRBV7-2; J gene: TRBJ1-1; CDR3 protein: ASSPTPLNTEAF
V gene: TRBV13; J gene: TRBJ2-1; CDR3 protein: ASSFLGSGEQF
V gene: TRBV7-9; J gene: TRBJ1-1; CDR3 protein: ASSSGGGENTEAF
V gene: TRBV28; J gene: TRBJ2-1; CDR3 protein: ASRTSGGARGNEQF
V gene: TRBV15; J gene: TRBJ2-1; CDR3 protein: ATALWGKNNEQF
V gene: TRBV6-5; J gene: TRBJ1-1; CDR3 protein: ASSYSSGQLLTEAF
V gene: TRBV5-1; J gene: TRBJ2-7; CDR3 protein: ASSLVRQGYEQY